This T cell receptor beta chain was observed in a study of shared clonotypes between healthy human individuals. Study results and caveats: As a rule, naive subsets had a larger estimated richness than memory subsets.

This CDR3 spans 15 amino acids. The junction had 3 bases not matched to a gene; V was cut back by 7 bases and J by 0 bases. From germline, CDR1 is SQVTM and CDR2 ANQGSEA. Every one of the donors was a Caucasian adult that lived in Nashville, Tennessee. From CD4+ cells came CD45RA+ naive and CD45RA-negative memory subsets. Remarks on this clone: As yet, its antigen is unknown.

Evenly divided among several immunoSEQ plates was the genomic DNA of each subset. Libraries were prepared by immunoSEQ multiplex PCR; TCRdb keeps only in-frame clonotypes and omits some of them. The sample records about 1,500,000 clones, around 95% being singletons. Sequencing was done on a sample of naive CD4+ T cells sorted from blood. Subset defined: CD45RA+ positively selected. The gene calls are TRBV29-1 and TRBJ2-2, with TRBD2 identical over 12 bases. This clonotype was sampled from a man aged 25 to 40 in good health. The CDR3 protein is CSAGTSGSNTGELFF. DNA of the CDR3: TGCAGCGCCGGGACTAGCGGGTCGAACACCGGGGAGCTGTTTTTT.